The T cell receptor beta chain under discussion was sequenced for a study of blood T cell repertoires in COVID-19. Study-wide background: Whether acute or convalescent, the COVID-19 samples came from the United States, Italy and Spain.

This CDR3 is built from 13 residues. Per germline, CDR1 SGHTA and CDR2 FQGTGA. V shed 5 bases and J shed 2 bases, with 9 bases lying between them. Here immunoSEQ multiplex PCR was the method, and the copy in TCRdb shows in-frame clones only, minus some. The sample consists of approximately 24,000 clones, around 88% of them appearing once. The sample was peripheral blood. The chain employs TRBV7-3 and TRBJ1-2; D perhaps matches TRBD1 (6 bases). The clonotype originates from a man aged 65 to 85 with acute or convalescent COVID-19. The CDR3 sequence: CASSPDRNYGYTF. The CDR3 DNA follows: TGTGCCAGCAGCCCGGACAGAAACTATGGCTACACCTTC.